The 23 T cell receptor beta chains in this list originate from one sample, sequenced in a study of prognosis after radiotherapy for stage I lung cancer. Using two-round multiplex PCR, the authors amplified TCR beta CDR3 from genomic DNA. Each TRBV and TRBJ gene had its own primer in the first PCR round. Using its own MiXCR run on the multiplex PCR reads, TCRdb lists one record per CDR3 protein. Of more than 30,000 distinct CDR3 sequences listed, 35% to 45% are singletons. Sequences were derived from PBMCs, sampled before or after stereotactic body radiation therapy (not recorded which). The receptors here all came from a donor of 50 years or more with non-small cell lung cancer.

This clonotype showed up many times. The chain has TRBV10-3 and TRBJ1-2; TRBD1 agrees at 9 bases. This CDR3 is 13 amino acids long. CDR1 is ENHRY and CDR2 is SYGVKD in the germline V gene. With 9 bases clipped from V and 10 bases from J, the junction kept 12 bases outside the gene matches. CDR3 sequence (DNA): TGTGCCATGAGCCCCGGGACAGGGAAGGACTACACCTTC. This encodes CAMSPGTGKDYTF.

This clonotype was counted many times. The chain has TRBV19 and TRBJ1-6; TRBD1 aligns across 9 bases. The germline V gene has CDR1 LNHDA and CDR2 SQIVND (reference sequence). The V and J ends lost 5 bases and 7 bases, in that order; junction bases with no gene match: 6. This CDR3 spans 15 amino acids. CDR3 in amino acids: CASSGSGTGNSPLHF. The DNA for the CDR3 is TGTGCCAGTAGTGGATCCGGGACAGGGAATTCACCCCTCCACTTT.

This clonotype was seen ten or more times. The gene calls are TRBV6-2 or TRBV6-3 and TRBJ2-5; 8 nucleotides match TRBD1. The V gene end was trimmed by 1 base and the J gene end by 2 bases; junction bases not matched to a gene: 3. The CDR3 length is 15 residues. The germline V gene encodes CDR1 MNHEY and CDR2 SVGEGT. The CDR3 DNA is TGTGCCAGCAGTTACTTGGGACAGGATCAAGAGACCCAGTACTTC. Protein: CASSYLGQDQETQYF.

This clonotype was detected ten times or more. The chain combines TRBV28 with TRBJ2-3; D possibly corresponds to TRBD1 (5 bases). The CDR3 sequence is 14 residues long. Trimming left V 1 base short and J 4 bases short, with 9 bases between. Looked up from germline, CDR1 is MDHEN and CDR2 is SYDVKM. The CDR3 bases are TGTGCCAGCAGTTTATACCCAGGGCCAGATACGCAGTATTTT. Protein: CASSLYPGPDTQYF. The variable domain in full, with the rest retrieved from reference TRBV28 and TRBJ2-3, is DVKVTQSSRYLVKRTGEKVFLECVQDMDHENMFWYRQDPGLGLRLIYFSYDVKMKEKGDIPEGYSVSREKKERFSLILESASTNQTSMYLCASSLYPGPDTQYFGPGTRLTVL.

This rearrangement joins TRBV28 to TRBJ1-5, with 10 positions matching TRBD1. Germline trimming cut 5 bases from V and 9 bases from J; bases unmatched to any gene: 10. Per the germline V gene, CDR1 is MDHEN and CDR2 is SYDVKM. The CDR3 loop spans 15 amino acids. The CDR3 region has the DNA TGTGCCAGCAGTCCGTCAGGGACAGGGGATCCGCCCCAGCATTTT. Its protein product is CASSPSGTGDPPQHF.

This clonotype was detected ten times or more. The J gene is TRBJ2-3, the V gene TRBV20-1; 14 bases agree with TRBD2. V was pared by 8 bases and J by 4 bases, with 11 bases of the junction left unmatched. The CDR3 sequence is 16 residues long. The germline V gene has CDR1 DFQATT and CDR2 SNEGSKA (reference sequence). The CDR3 region is CSYSGTSGRAPDTQYF. CDR3 bases: TGCAGTTACTCCGGGACTAGCGGGAGAGCGCCAGATACGCAGTATTTT.

As to this clonotype: A much more abundant neighbour one base away suggests this may be a read error. This chain links TRBV6-2 or TRBV6-3 with TRBJ1-2; 7 bases line up with TRBD1. This CDR3 has 15 amino acids. Germline CDR1 MNHEY, CDR2 SVGEGT. CDR3 sequence: CASGYSTGTVGGYTF. Here the CDR3 DNA reads TGTGCCAGCGGTTACTCGACCGGGACAGTCGGCGGCTACACCTTC.

This clonotype was seen more than once but under ten times. A much bigger clone sits one base away, suggesting this may be a read error. The chain couples TRBV6-2 or TRBV6-3 to TRBJ2-1; D ambiguous. The germline CDR1 and CDR2 sequences are MNHEY and SVGEGT. The CDR3 sequence is 12 residues long. V shed 7 bases and J shed 4 bases, with 8 bases lying between them. The CDR3 region is CASTWFYNEQFF. In DNA, the CDR3 is TGTGCCAGCACGTGGTTTTACAATGAGCAGTTCTTC.

This chain connects TRBV5-1 to TRBJ2-2; 10 bases are a match to TRBD1. Germline V CDR1 and CDR2: SGHRS, YFSETQ. The CDR3 is 15 amino acids. V gave up 4 bases and J gave up 5 bases; unmatched junction bases: 5. CDR3 protein: CASSPGTGVTGELFF. The CDR3 bases are TGCGCCAGCAGCCCCGGGACAGGGGTAACCGGGGAGCTGTTTTTT.

This clonotype was seen at least ten times. The chain recombines TRBV6-2 or TRBV6-3 with TRBJ2-3, with 11 bases identical to TRBD2. The CDR3 totals 17 residues. Trimming removed 2 bases from V and 3 bases from J; junction bases left unmatched: 7. CDR1 is MNHEY, CDR2 SVGEGT, per germline. As DNA, the CDR3 is TGTGCCAGCAGTTACGGTCTAGCGGGGGGTTTGACAGATACGCAGTATTTT. Residues: CASSYGLAGGLTDTQYF.

This clonotype was observed many times. V is TRBV27 and J is TRBJ2-2, with D tentatively TRBD2 (5 bases). The germline V gene has CDR1 MNHEY and CDR2 SMNVEV (reference sequence). V was cut by 0 bases and J by 5 bases, with 16 bases left in between. CDR3 length equals 17 residues. CDR3 nucleotides: TGTGCCAGCAGTTTATCCGCCCTAGCCGTTAGAACCGGGGAGCTGTTTTTT. Its protein is CASSLSALAVRTGELFF.

This clonotype came up many times. The V gene is TRBV6-4, the J gene TRBJ1-5; D uncertain. Germline loops: CDR1 MRHNA, CDR2 SNTAGT. This CDR3 has 14 residues. V shed 3 bases and J shed 7 bases, with 13 bases lying between them. CDR3 sequence reads: CASSESGIYQPQHF. The CDR3 nucleotides read TGTGCCAGCAGTGAATCGGGGATCTACCAGCCCCAGCATTTT.

This clonotype showed up many times. The genes are TRBV2 and TRBJ2-7, with D maybe TRBD1 (5 bases). Germline V CDR1 and CDR2: SNHLY, FYNNEI. This CDR3 is 13 amino acids long. V gave up 6 bases and J gave up 6 bases, with 15 bases separating them. The CDR3 bases are TGTGCCAGCAGGGGCGTGGGGCAACCCGAGCAGTACTTC. It translates to CASRGVGQPEQYF.

The chain has TRBV12-3 or TRBV12-4 and TRBJ2-1; 10 bases map to TRBD1. The CDR3 loop spans 18 amino acids. The CDR3 DNA is TGTGACAACAGTACCGGGACAGGGGTGCTTATTTCCTACAATGAGCAGTTCTTC. Encoded protein: CDNSTGTGVLISYNEQFF.

The genes are TRBV9 and TRBJ2-5; a possible D gene is TRBD1 (5 bases). From germline, CDR1 is SGDLS and CDR2 YYNGEE. This CDR3 spans 13 amino acids. V lost 0 bases and J lost 5, with 8 bases in between. CDR3 amino acids: CASSVEGIETQYF. In nucleotides, the CDR3 is TGTGCCAGCAGCGTAGAGGGGATCGAGACCCAGTACTTC.

The chain is built from TRBV20-1 and TRBJ2-1; tentatively, D is TRBD2 (6 bases). CDR1 is DFQATT, CDR2 SNEGSKA, per germline (reference sequence). V lost 4 bases to trimming and J lost 2 bases, with 15 bases between them. This CDR3 contains 15 residues. The DNA for the CDR3 is TGCAGTGCTACGGGAGCGGATCTAACCTACAATGAGCAGTTCTTC. Its translation is CSATGADLTYNEQFF.

This clonotype appeared many times. The V gene is TRBV2, the J gene TRBJ2-1, with unresolved D. Germline V gene sequence: CDR1 SNHLY, CDR2 FYNNEI. The CDR3 loop spans 16 amino acids. The ends were cut back, 4 bases at V and 0 bases at J, with 13 bases in the middle. This chain's CDR3 is CASSGATPSSYNEQFF. The CDR3 DNA reads as TGTGCCAGCAGTGGGGCGACACCAAGCTCCTACAATGAGCAGTTCTTC.

This chain joins TRBV6-1 and TRBJ2-7; D is possibly TRBD1 (6 bases). V was pared by 6 bases and J by 10 bases, with 19 bases between. CDR3 length: 13 amino acids. The germline gives CDR1 MNHNS, CDR2 SASEGT. The CDR3 spells CASSSGHGRDQYF. The CDR3 DNA is TGTGCCAGCAGCTCGGGACATGGGCGAGATCAGTACTTC.

CDR3 sequence: CASSLDRGGGYTF. As DNA, the CDR3 is TGTGCCAGCAGCTTAGACAGGGGAGGAGGCTACACCTTC. V is TRBV7-2 and J is TRBJ1-2; 7 nucleotides align to TRBD1. Germline CDR1 reads SGHTA; CDR2 reads FQGNSA. The V segment lost 1 base and the J segment 8 bases; nucleotides outside the gene matches: 4. The CDR3 has 13 amino acids. The full variable domain, its missing parts supplied by reference TRBV7-2 and TRBJ1-2, is GAGVSQSPSNKVTEKGKDVELRCDPISGHTALYWYRQSLGQGLEFLIYFQGNSAPDKSGLPSDRFSAERTGGSVSTLTIQRTQQEDSAVYLCASSLDRGGGYTFGSGTRLTVV.

The chain recombines TRBV4-1 with TRBJ1-1; a weak D match, TRBD1 (5 bases). Trimming took 4 bases from V and 1 from J, leaving 13 bases between them. Per the germline V gene, CDR1 is MGHRA and CDR2 is YSYEKL. The CDR3 totals 15 residues. CDR3 sequence (DNA): TGCGCCAGCAGCCGGTATGGGAGGGGGAACACTGAAGCTTTCTTT. The encoded protein is CASSRYGRGNTEAFF.

This clonotype appeared many times. The chain carries TRBV20-1 and TRBJ2-7; 10 positions match TRBD2. CDR1 and CDR2 from the germline V gene are DFQATT and SNEGSKA (reference sequence). V lost 3 bases, J lost 7 bases, and 6 bases stayed unmatched. The CDR3 has 13 residues. The CDR3 nucleotides are TGCAGTGCTAGTGAGCGGGAGGGCTGGGAGCAGTACTTC. Its translation: CSASEREGWEQYF.

This clonotype occurred once. The rearrangement links TRBV6-1 to TRBJ2-7; D remains ambiguous. This CDR3 is 13 amino acids long. V was shortened by 6 bases and J by 6 bases, with 15 bases between the two germline ends. The germline V gene has CDR1 MNHNS and CDR2 SASEGT. CDR3 residues: CASSRRDVGEQYF. The DNA of the CDR3 is TGTGCCAGCAGCCGCAGAGACGTTGGCGAGCAGTACTTC.

This clonotype was recorded at least ten times. The chain recombines TRBV2 with TRBJ1-5; D remains unclear. CDR1 and CDR2 from the germline V gene are SNHLY and FYNNEI. V was cut by 2 bases and J by 7 bases, with 12 bases left in between. The CDR3 is 14 residues long. The CDR3 nucleotides read TGTGCCAGCAGTGAAATAAGGGAATCCCAGCCCCAGCATTTT. Its protein is CASSEIRESQPQHF.